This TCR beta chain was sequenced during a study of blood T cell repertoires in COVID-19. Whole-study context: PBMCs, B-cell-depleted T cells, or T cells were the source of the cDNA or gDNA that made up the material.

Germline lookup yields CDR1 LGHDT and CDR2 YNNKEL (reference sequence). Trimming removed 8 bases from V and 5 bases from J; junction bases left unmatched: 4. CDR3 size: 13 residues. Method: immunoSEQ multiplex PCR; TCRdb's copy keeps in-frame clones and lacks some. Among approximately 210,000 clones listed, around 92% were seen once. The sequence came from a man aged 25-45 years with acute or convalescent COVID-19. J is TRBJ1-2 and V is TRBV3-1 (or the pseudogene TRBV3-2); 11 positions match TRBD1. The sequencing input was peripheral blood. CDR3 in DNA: TGTGCCAGCGGGACAGGGGGAAGGTATGGCTACACCTTC. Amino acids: CASGTGGRYGYTF.